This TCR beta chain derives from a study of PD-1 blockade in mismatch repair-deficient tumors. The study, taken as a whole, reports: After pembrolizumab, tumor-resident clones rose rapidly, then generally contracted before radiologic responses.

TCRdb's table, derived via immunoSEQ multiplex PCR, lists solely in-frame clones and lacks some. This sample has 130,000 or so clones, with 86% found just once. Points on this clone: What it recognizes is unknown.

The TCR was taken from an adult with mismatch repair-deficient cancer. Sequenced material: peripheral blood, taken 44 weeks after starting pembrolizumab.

CDR3 sequence: CASSLASGPYEQYF. In nucleotides, the CDR3 is TGTGCCAGCAGCCTCGCTAGCGGACCCTACGAGCAGTACTTC. The rearrangement joins TRBV11-3 to TRBJ2-7; 7 bases map to TRBD2. This CDR3 is 14 amino acids long. The ends lost 5 bases at V and 2 bases at J; junction bases unmatched: 6. Germline loops: CDR1 SGHNT, CDR2 YENEEA.